The sequence of this T cell receptor beta chain was determined in a study of early T cells in non-severe SARS-CoV-2 infection. Study-level information: The input, bulk RNA from unsorted whole blood, was sequenced, and chains were unpaired. Study-wide results and caveats: Private and CD4 specificities were missed by VDJdb matching, skewed to anti-spike CD8.

Attachment of unique molecular identifiers to individual cDNA molecules was performed. TCRdb fed the 5' RACE reads into MiXCR, producing one record per CDR3 protein. The profile covers about 44,000 distinct CDR3 sequences, with around 6.1% appearing a single time and around an eighth taken by the ten largest. Many counts were recorded for this clonotype. The target antigen is unknown. Sample: whole blood. This receptor was obtained from an adult who was a healthcare worker with PCR-confirmed SARS-CoV-2 infection or an uninfected control (not recorded which).

The CDR3 loop reads CASSLAPRGEYGYTF. Here the CDR3 DNA reads TGTGCCAGCAGTTTAGCGCCACGGGGGGAGTATGGCTACACCTTC. This chain links TRBV12-3 or TRBV12-4 with TRBJ1-2; weak D call: TRBD1 (5 bases). CDR3 length: 15 amino acids. Trimming stripped 0 bases from V and 5 bases from J, with 13 bases between.